This TCR beta chain came from a study of blood T cell repertoires in COVID-19. On the study more broadly: Acute and convalescent COVID-19 specimens originated in the United States, Italy and Spain. T cells, B-cell-depleted T cells, or PBMCs provided the cDNA or gDNA that served as material.

With V trimmed by 5 bases and J by 2 bases, 2 bases remained unmatched. Germline V gene data show CDR1 as LNHDA and CDR2 as SQIVND (reference sequence). The CDR3 loop spans 14 amino acids. As handled by the study authors: Amplified reference gene primers provided the basis for estimating nucleated cell counts. Only in-frame clones appear in the TCRdb table, and some are missing; sequencing was by immunoSEQ multiplex PCR. D and trimming come from the DNA, and the V and J calls and clone size come from that table. Found here are about 330,000 clones, roughly 85% of them singletons; the top ten hold 7.2%.

Sequencing was carried out using peripheral blood. This TCR came from a human donor in a cohort sampled during active COVID-19. The V gene is TRBV19, the J gene TRBJ1-3; 8 nucleotides line up with TRBD1. The CDR3 DNA sequence: TGTGCCAGTAGTCAGGGGGCGCCTGGAAACACCATATATTTT. Its protein is CASSQGAPGNTIYF.